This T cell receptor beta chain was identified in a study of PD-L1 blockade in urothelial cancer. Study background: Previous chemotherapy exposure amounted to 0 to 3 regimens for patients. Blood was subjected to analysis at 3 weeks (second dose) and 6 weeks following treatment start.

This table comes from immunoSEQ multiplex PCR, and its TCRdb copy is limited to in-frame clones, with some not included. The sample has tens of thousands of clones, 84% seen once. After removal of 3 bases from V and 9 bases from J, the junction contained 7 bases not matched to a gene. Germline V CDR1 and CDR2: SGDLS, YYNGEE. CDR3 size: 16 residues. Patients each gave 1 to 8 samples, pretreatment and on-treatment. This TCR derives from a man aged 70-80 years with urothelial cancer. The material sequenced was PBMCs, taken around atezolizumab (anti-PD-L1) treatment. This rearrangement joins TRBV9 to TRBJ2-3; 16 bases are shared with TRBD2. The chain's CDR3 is CASSAPGTSGRATQYF. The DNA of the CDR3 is TGTGCCAGCAGCGCTCCCGGGACTAGCGGGAGGGCCACGCAGTATTTT.